This record covers a single T cell receptor beta chain. By share, this clonotype ranks as medium-sized (0.01 to 0.1%). Its antigen specificity is not known. Per-nucleotide qualities are absent, and no much larger clonotype sits a single base away. Tregs were isolated as CD4+CD25+CD127-/low cells. Tregs, naive and memory CD4+ T cells from tumor, blood and ipsilateral draining lymph nodes of roughly 5 breast cancer patients underwent full-length TCR alpha and beta sequencing. Tumor tissue and lymph nodes from ipsilateral axillary dissection were perfused with PBS, minced and digested with collagenase I and hyaluronidase. Ficoll density gradient centrifugation was used to isolate mononuclear cells from lymph nodes or from 45 to 50 ml of peripheral blood. FACS confirmed that the sorted cell populations were more than 90% pure. Full-length TCR variable regions were amplified by 5' RACE PCR with constant-region reverse primers, and semi-nested PCR with Nested Universal Primer A was subsequently performed. Using the ReliaPrep RNA Cell Miniprep System, total RNA was extracted, and the SMARTer RACE 5'/3' Kit was then used to reverse transcribe the RNA into 5'RACE-ready cDNA. Full-length TCR alpha and beta libraries were barcoded with multiplex adaptors and sequenced on an Illumina MiSeq. In the paper's pipeline: For each of nine subset-tissue groups, sequencing data from the five patients were pooled, and the groups were then compared using unsupervised clustering of TCR gene usage. The Morisita-Horn index, with shared sequences weighted by their contribution to each repertoire, was used to calculate repertoire similarity. TCRdb cleaned the public reads at Q25 with fastp, built clones with MiXCR and kept in-frame beta chains. Entries that share a CDR3 protein sequence are merged under the most common genes and DNA. These V and J calls rely on TCRdb rather than the paper's analysis. The table for this sample lists about 11,000 distinct CDR3 sequences; roughly a quarter of them were counted only once. The top ten hold more than 2.5% of the sample.

This entry is derived from a study (dated by TCRdb to 2013 to 2016). Study-wide context: The study examined whether tumor-infiltrating Tregs in breast cancer are drawn from blood Tregs or arise in situ by conversion from other CD4+ T cell subsets. Broader findings and caveats from the paper: The larger-cohort validation was restricted to a single TCR beta V-J rearrangement rather than whole repertoires. The TCR alpha and beta sequences of tumor-infiltrating Tregs showed the greatest overlap with tumor naive CD4+ T cells, followed by blood naive CD4+ T cells. Tumor memory CD4+ T cell TCR gene usage was found to cluster with blood and lymph node memory CD4+ cells and with lymph node naive CD4+ cells.

The receptor was isolated from a female donor with breast cancer. Sequencing was performed on Tregs sorted from a lymph node.

The CDR3 region has the sequence CSARMWERGQETQYF. The nucleotide sequence is given as TGCAGTGCTAGAATGTGGGAGAGAGGCCAAGAGACCCAGTACTTC. The chain is assembled from TRBV20-1 and TRBJ2-5, and the D gene may be TRBD2, 5 bases matching. V loses 2 bases of germline sequence and J loses 1 base, and the interval between the two ends is 14 bases. The CDR3 holds 15 amino acids from the cysteine to the phenylalanine. Only the CDR3 DNA is retained, 45 bases long and in frame from the first base. CDR1 and CDR2 were assigned from the germline V gene (reference sequence) as DFQATT and SNEGSKA.